Shown below are 10 T cell receptor beta chains from a single sample sequenced in a study of T cell changes during pregnancy in multiple sclerosis. TCRdb's table, derived via immunoSEQ multiplex PCR, lists solely in-frame clones and lacks some. The sample includes tens of thousands of clones, approximately 90% of them seen just once. The sample consisted of peripheral blood, taken in the first trimester of pregnancy. These receptor sequences come from a female donor in good health, enrolled as a control in a pregnancy study.

This chain joins TRBV11-2 and TRBJ2-3; maybe TRBD2 (6 bases). Germline V gives CDR1 SGHAT, CDR2 FQNNGV. The CDR3 consists of 14 residues. V lost 11 bases and J lost 2, with 17 bases in between. The CDR3, as DNA: TGTGCCGTATCCGGGACGGGACTCACAGATACGCAGTATTTT. It translates to CAVSGTGLTDTQYF.

The rearrangement uses TRBV6-1 and TRBJ2-3; no firm D call. Trimming removed 2 bases from V and 0 bases from J, with 6 bases in between. The CDR3 length is 14 residues. Per the germline V gene, CDR1 is MNHNS and CDR2 is SASEGT. The CDR3 DNA reads as TGTGCCAGCAGTGAATCAACTAGCACAGATACGCAGTATTTT. This sequence encodes CASSESTSTDTQYF.

The J gene is TRBJ1-5, the V gene TRBV7-8; D is ambiguous. The V and J ends lost 5 bases and 0 bases respectively, with 14 bases between them. The CDR3 has 16 amino acids. CDR1 SGHVS and CDR2 FQNEAQ come from the germline V gene. CDR3 nucleotides: TGTGCCAGCAGCCCTCGTGGAGATATTAGCAATCAGCCCCAGCATTTT. Its translation is CASSPRGDISNQPQHF. Looking up the rest from reference TRBV7-8 and TRBJ1-5 gives the full variable domain: GAGVSQSPRYKVAKRGQDVALRCDPISGHVSLFWYQQALGQGPEFLTYFQNEAQLDKSGLPSDRFFAERPEGSVSTLKIQRTQQEDSAVYLCASSPRGDISNQPQHFGDGTRLSIL.

The chain links TRBV11-2 to TRBJ2-7, with no clear D. Germline CDR1 SGHAT, CDR2 FQNNGV. V lost 2 bases and J lost 1, with 6 bases in between. The CDR3 spans 13 residues. The CDR3 reads CASSLSRSYEQYF. CDR3 nucleotides: TGTGCCAGCAGCTTATCTCGTTCCTACGAGCAGTACTTC.

The V and J genes are TRBV7-8 and TRBJ2-5; the D gene is possibly TRBD2 (6 bases). Trimming removed 5 bases from V and 3 bases from J, with 10 bases in between. Germline assignment: CDR1 SGHVS and CDR2 FQNEAQ. The CDR3 spans 13 residues. The CDR3 loop reads CASSPRGKETQYF. DNA of the CDR3: TGTGCCAGCAGCCCTCGGGGGAAAGAGACCCAGTACTTC.

V usage is TRBV6-5 and J usage is TRBJ1-6; 7 bases fit TRBD1. V trimming: 8 bases; J trimming: 6 bases; junction bases outside the gene matches: 7. This CDR3 comprises 14 residues. The germline CDR1 and CDR2 sequences are MNHEY and SVGAGI. The CDR3 loop is CASLSGQSNSPLHF. The CDR3 DNA is TGTGCCAGCCTATCGGGACAGTCTAATTCACCCCTCCACTTT.

V gene TRBV27 combines with J gene TRBJ1-2, with 9 bases aligning to TRBD1. The length of the CDR3 is 18 residues. The V segment lost 1 base and the J segment 3 bases; nucleotides outside the gene matches: 12. Germline V CDR1 and CDR2: MNHEY, SMNVEV (reference sequence). The CDR3 nucleotides are TGTGCCAGCAGTTTATGGTCGCCACAGGGGGCTGTGGACTATGGCTACACCTTC. This sequence encodes CASSLWSPQGAVDYGYTF.

This rearrangement joins TRBV5-1 to TRBJ2-2, with TRBD2 as a possible D gene (6 bases). The CDR3 loop spans 14 amino acids. V was shortened by 4 bases and J by 5 bases, with 12 bases between the two germline ends. The germline gives CDR1 SGHRS, CDR2 YFSETQ. This CDR3 reads CASSPDGGTGELFF. CDR3 bases: TGCGCCAGCAGCCCCGATGGGGGGACCGGGGAGCTGTTTTTT. The whole variable domain, remainder taken from reference TRBV5-1 and TRBJ2-2, is KAGVTQTPRYLIKTRGQQVTLSCSPISGHRSVSWYQQTPGQGLQFLFEYFSETQRNKGNFPGRFSGRQFSNSRSEMNVSTLELGDSALYLCASSPDGGTGELFFGEGSRLTVL.

The chain carries TRBV27 and TRBJ2-7; no definite D call. CDR1 is MNHEY, CDR2 SMNVEV, per germline (reference sequence). The CDR3 consists of 14 residues. V lost 6 bases and J lost 5, with 17 bases in between. As DNA, the CDR3 is TGTGCCAGCAGCCTCTCTCCGGAGACCCACGAGCAGTACTTC. Protein product: CASSLSPETHEQYF.

V is TRBV11-3 and J is TRBJ1-6, with 11 bases lining up with TRBD1. The ends lost 5 bases at V and 9 bases at J; junction bases unmatched: 12. Per the germline V gene, CDR1 is SGHNT and CDR2 is YENEEA. The CDR3 is made up of 17 amino acids. The CDR3 protein is CASSPGTGGAQSSPLHF. In nucleotides, the CDR3 is TGTGCCAGCAGCCCAGGGACAGGGGGTGCGCAGAGTTCACCCCTCCACTTT.